These 16 T cell receptor beta chains originate from one sample sequenced in a study of CD8+ T cells in alopecia areata. After isolation, RNA underwent reverse transcription to generate cDNA as the sequencing template. Measured with immunoSEQ multiplex PCR; TCRdb has only the in-frame clones, and not every one. The sample records some 80,000 clones, approximately 64% being singletons. Treatment described: oral pan-JAK inhibitor, 5-10 mg twice daily. Source: CD8+ T cells sorted from blood, taken at week 24, from a patient treated with tofacitinib. The receptors derive from a human donor with alopecia areata.

The chain combines TRBV10-3 with TRBJ2-1, with D unresolved. The CDR3 is 18 residues long. Trimming shortened V by 3 bases and J by 2 bases, and 20 bases separated the two germline ends. CDR1 ENHRY and CDR2 SYGVKD come from the germline V gene. For the CDR3, the DNA is TGTGCCATCAGTGACCCCACCGAAAGGGTCCGCACCTACAATGAGCAGTTCTTC. Residues: CAISDPTERVRTYNEQFF.

The genes are TRBV10-3 and TRBJ2-5, with D perhaps matching TRBD1 (6 bases). CDR3 length: 13 amino acids. From germline, CDR1 is ENHRY and CDR2 SYGVKD. Trimming pared 6 bases from V and 1 base from J, leaving 9 bases between. CDR3 nucleotide sequence: TGTGCCATCAGACAGGGTTCCCAAGAGACCCAGTACTTC. Translating it yields CAIRQGSQETQYF.

The J gene is TRBJ1-2, the V gene TRBV27; 8 bases map to TRBD1. V lost 5 bases to trimming and J lost 4 bases; unmatched junction nucleotides: 15. Germline V gives CDR1 MNHEY, CDR2 SMNVEV (reference sequence). This CDR3 has 17 residues. CDR3 in amino acids: CASSALGQEEWRYGYTF. The CDR3 coding sequence is TGTGCCAGCAGTGCACTGGGACAGGAGGAATGGCGCTATGGCTACACCTTC.

The rearrangement links TRBV7-9 to TRBJ2-5, with TRBD2 matching over 9 bases. Trimming took 6 bases from V and 5 from J; bases not matched to a gene: 13. The CDR3 has 16 residues. Germline lookup yields CDR1 SEHNR and CDR2 FQNEAQ (reference sequence). This CDR3 reads CASRLLSGGLVETQYF. DNA for the CDR3: TGTGCCAGCAGACTGCTTAGCGGGGGACTTGTGGAGACCCAGTACTTC.

This sequence joins TRBV4-1 and TRBJ2-5; D call uncertain. The germline gives CDR1 MGHRA, CDR2 YSYEKL. The CDR3 loop spans 14 amino acids. Trimming took off 1 base at V and 2 bases at J, with 8 bases between the two ends. The CDR3 protein is CASSQGHGQETQYF. Here the CDR3 DNA reads TGCGCCAGCAGCCAAGGACACGGACAAGAGACCCAGTACTTC.

This chain joins TRBV25-1 and TRBJ2-1; D unresolved. The germline V gene encodes CDR1 MGHDK and CDR2 SYGVNS. V lost 6 bases and J lost 9, with 9 bases in between. The length of the CDR3 is 11 residues. The CDR3 sequence: CASSAAVEQFF. The CDR3 DNA sequence: TGTGCCAGCAGCGCTGCGGTTGAGCAGTTCTTC.

The chain carries TRBV29-1 and TRBJ2-7; TRBD1 is a possible D gene (6 bases). The CDR3 length is 14 residues. CDR1 and CDR2 from the germline V gene are SQVTM and ANQGSEA. The V and J ends lost 6 bases and 2 bases respectively, with 17 bases between them. The CDR3 here is CSVLPAGATYEQYF. CDR3 DNA: TGCAGCGTGCTCCCCGCAGGGGCGACCTACGAGCAGTACTTC.

The genes are TRBV27 and TRBJ2-5; tentative D call: TRBD1 (6 bases). The germline CDR1 and CDR2 sequences are MNHEY and SMNVEV (reference sequence). V lost 5 bases, J lost 4 bases, and 14 bases lay in between. The CDR3 length is 14 residues. CDR3 amino acids: CASSTRQDPETQYF. The CDR3 region has the DNA TGTGCCAGCAGTACAAGACAGGACCCAGAGACCCAGTACTTC.

This clone was observed a few times. The chain has TRBV13 and TRBJ2-2; TRBD1 aligns across 7 bases. The CDR3 covers 15 residues. The V gene end was trimmed by 4 bases and the J gene end by 2 bases; junction bases not matched to a gene: 4. The germline V gene has CDR1 PRHDT and CDR2 FYEKMQ (reference sequence). The CDR3 region has the DNA TGTGCCAGCAGCTCCAGGGACAGTAACACCGGGGAGCTGTTTTTT. It codes for CASSSRDSNTGELFF.

V gene TRBV6-5 combines with J gene TRBJ1-1; no clear D gene. This CDR3 region has 13 residues. The germline CDR1 and CDR2 sequences are MNHEY and SVGAGI. V gave up 0 bases and J gave up 1 base, with 3 bases separating them. The CDR3 here is CASSYSQNTEAFF. The CDR3 DNA reads TGTGCCAGCAGTTACTCACAGAACACTGAAGCTTTCTTT.

The chain employs TRBV27 and TRBJ1-1; a weak D match, TRBD1 (6 bases). Trimming stripped 3 bases from V and 7 bases from J, with 12 bases between. CDR3 length: 13 amino acids. Germline V CDR1 and CDR2: MNHEY, SMNVEV (reference sequence). DNA of the CDR3: TGTGCCAGCAGTTTTTACAGACAGGATGAAGCTTTCTTT. Translated, it gives CASSFYRQDEAFF.

This chain connects TRBV11-2 to TRBJ2-3, with D uncertain. Germline V gene sequence: CDR1 SGHAT, CDR2 FQNNGV. CDR3 length: 17 residues. V was pared by 0 bases and J by 0 bases, with 13 bases between. This chain's CDR3 is CASSLEASRPSTDTQYF. In nucleotides, the CDR3 is TGTGCCAGCAGCTTAGAGGCCAGCCGGCCTAGCACAGATACGCAGTATTTT.

The chain has TRBV7-9 and TRBJ2-1; D perhaps matches TRBD2 (5 bases). The CDR3 is made up of 12 amino acids. Germline V CDR1 and CDR2: SEHNR, FQNEAQ (reference sequence). The V end was cut by 3 bases, the J end by 5 bases, with 5 bases between. The CDR3 protein is CASSFGDNEQFF. CDR3 sequence (DNA): TGTGCCAGCAGCTTCGGGGACAATGAGCAGTTCTTC.

The chain uses TRBV9 and TRBJ1-2, with D uncertain. Trimming pared 0 bases from V and 2 bases from J, leaving 14 bases between. The CDR3 length is 16 residues. Germline CDR1 reads SGDLS; CDR2 reads YYNGEE. CDR3 loop: CASSVGVYGENYGYTF. In DNA, the CDR3 is TGTGCCAGCAGCGTAGGAGTGTACGGGGAAAACTATGGCTACACCTTC.

This chain connects TRBV30 to TRBJ2-1; 13 bases are shared with TRBD2. CDR1 and CDR2 (germline): GTSNPN, SVGIG (reference sequence). This CDR3 has 14 residues. V lost 2 bases to trimming and J lost 8 bases; unmatched junction nucleotides: 3. CDR3 amino acids: CAWSSGLAGDEQFF. The CDR3 DNA follows: TGTGCCTGGAGTTCTGGACTAGCGGGAGATGAGCAGTTCTTC.

The J gene is TRBJ1-3, the V gene TRBV14; 7 bases agree with TRBD1. The V segment lost 4 bases and the J segment 3 bases; nucleotides outside the gene matches: 6. The germline V gene encodes CDR1 SGHDN and CDR2 FVKESK. This CDR3 has 15 residues. This CDR3 reads CASSLRQGSGNTIYF. In DNA, the CDR3 is TGTGCCAGCAGCCTTCGACAGGGTAGTGGAAACACCATATATTTT.